This T cell receptor beta chain was observed in a study of shared clonotypes between healthy human individuals. Positively selected for CCR7, the CD45RO-negative cells used as naive CD8 cells excluded terminally differentiated effector memory CD45RA+ cells. Here immunoSEQ multiplex PCR was the method, and the copy in TCRdb shows in-frame clones only, minus some. The sample holds about 580,000 clones; roughly 98% are singletons and the top ten take roughly 0.29%. The receptor's source is a man aged 25 to 45 in good health. The sequenced sample consisted of naive CD8+ T cells sorted from blood.

In DNA, the CDR3 is TGTGCCAGCAGTGTAATTCCAGCTACCTACGAGCAGTACTTC. Residues: CASSVIPATYEQYF. The gene calls are TRBV6-1 and TRBJ2-7; no clear D. CDR3 size: 14 residues. V shed 4 bases and J shed 2 bases, with 12 bases lying between them. CDR1 and CDR2 (germline): MNHNS, SASEGT.